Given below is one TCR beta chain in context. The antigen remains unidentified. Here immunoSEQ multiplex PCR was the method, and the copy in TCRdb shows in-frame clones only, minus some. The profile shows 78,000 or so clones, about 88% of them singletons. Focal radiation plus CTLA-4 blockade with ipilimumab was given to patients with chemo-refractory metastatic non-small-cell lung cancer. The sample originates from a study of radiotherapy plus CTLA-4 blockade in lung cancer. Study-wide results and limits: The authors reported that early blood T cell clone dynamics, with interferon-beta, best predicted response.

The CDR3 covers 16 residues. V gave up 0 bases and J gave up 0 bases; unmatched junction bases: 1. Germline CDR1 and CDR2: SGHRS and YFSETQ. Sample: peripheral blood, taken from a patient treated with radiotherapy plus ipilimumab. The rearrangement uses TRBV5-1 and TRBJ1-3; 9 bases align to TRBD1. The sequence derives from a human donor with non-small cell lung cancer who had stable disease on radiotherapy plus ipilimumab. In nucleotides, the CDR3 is TGCGCCAGCAGCTTGGTACAGGGGGCCTCTGGAAACACCATATATTTT. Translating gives CASSLVQGASGNTIYF.